These T cell receptor beta chains were read from a single sample in a study of cytomegalovirus exposure and HLA in healthy donors. TCRdb's table, derived via immunoSEQ multiplex PCR, lists solely in-frame clones and lacks some. The sample shows around 170,000 clones, approximately 80% of them seen only once. Material for sequencing was PBMCs. The receptors here all came from a woman between 18 and 29 years old in good health and CMV-seronegative. The CDR3 runs from the conserved cysteine through the conserved F or W. D genes are given only for firm matches. Size is stated for part of the rows, as once, few or many counts, or as a class when the clone is expanded.

CDR3 DNA	CDR3 protein	CDR3 length	D gene	J gene	clone size	V gene
TGTGCCAGCAGCTCGACAGGGGGTATCCTCGAGCAGTACTTC	CASSSTGGILEQYF	14	TRBD1	TRBJ2-7	-	TRBV6-5
TGCAGCGTTGAAAGACCGGGGGGCGAGCAGTACTTC	CSVERPGGEQYF	12	TRBD2	TRBJ2-7	-	TRBV29-1
TGTGCCAGCAGTTCCCGGACAGCCCTGGGGCCCCAGCATTTT	CASSSRTALGPQHF	14	-	TRBJ1-5	few	TRBV2
TGTGCCAGCAGTGAAGATAGGCGGCGGATAGGCAATCAGCCCCAGCATTTT	CASSEDRRRIGNQPQHF	17	-	TRBJ1-5	-	TRBV6-1
TGTGCCAGCAGTTCCGGGAACTCTGGAAACACCATATATTTT	CASSSGNSGNTIYF	14	-	TRBJ1-3	-	TRBV2
TGTGCCAGCAGCTTGGGGGGGTTCAATCAGCCCCAGCATTTT	CASSLGGFNQPQHF	14	-	TRBJ1-5	-	TRBV7-9
TGCGCCAGCAGCCAATGGACAGGGTTCTCTGAAGCTTTCTTT	CASSQWTGFSEAFF	14	TRBD1	TRBJ1-1	few	TRBV4-1
TGTGCCAGCAGCTTAAATGGGGATACCGGGACAGCGGGCTATGGCTACACCTTC	CASSLNGDTGTAGYGYTF	18	TRBD1	TRBJ1-2	-	TRBV7-8
TGTGCCTGGAGGGCACAGGGTGAGACCCAGTACTTC	CAWRAQGETQYF	12	-	TRBJ2-5	-	TRBV30
TGTGCCAGCAGCCTCACAGTTACCAACACCGGGGAGCTGTTTTTT	CASSLTVTNTGELFF	15	-	TRBJ2-2	once	TRBV7-9
TGCAGCGTAGCTCGGTCAATGGGACAGGGGACTCCCAACACTGAAGCTTTCTTT	CSVARSMGQGTPNTEAFF	18	TRBD1	TRBJ1-1	once	TRBV29-1
TGTGCCAGCAGCTTTGTCGGGCGGGGGGCCTGGGAGACCCAGTACTTC	CASSFVGRGAWETQYF	16	TRBD2	TRBJ2-5	-	TRBV5-6
TGTGCCAGCAGCCTCGACAGAAGCTCTGGAAACACCATATATTTT	CASSLDRSSGNTIYF	15	-	TRBJ1-3	-	TRBV11-2
TGCGCCAGCAGTGAGGACAGGGGGCCCGATGAGCAGTTCTTC	CASSEDRGPDEQFF	14	TRBD1	TRBJ2-1	-	TRBV10-2
TGTGCCAGCTCACCATCGGTCCAGGGGGTGACTGAAGCTTTCTTT	CASSPSVQGVTEAFF	15	TRBD1	TRBJ1-1	-	TRBV18
TGTGCCAGTAGCTTCGGGGGTAGCTATGGCTACACCTTC	CASSFGGSYGYTF	13	-	TRBJ1-2	-	TRBV19
TGTGCCAGCAGTTCATTGGTGGGAATCGGGACAGCCCCACACGATGACAATGAGCAGTTCTTC	CASSSLVGIGTAPHDDNEQFF	21	TRBD1	TRBJ2-1	-	TRBV27
TGTGCCACCAGCAGGGAACAGGGTAATCAGCCCCAGCATTTT	CATSREQGNQPQHF	14	-	TRBJ1-5	few	TRBV15
TGTGCCAGCAGTTTAAGGAAGGGCAGGGAGGACGGGGCCAACGGCCTGACTTTC	CASSLRKGREDGANGLTF	18	-	TRBJ2-6	-	TRBV28
TGTGCCAGCAGTCCCTTCGGGGGAACCTTAGCTAACTATGGCTACACCTTC	CASSPFGGTLANYGYTF	17	-	TRBJ1-2	-	TRBV27
TGTGCCAGCACCTCGAGCGGGGCCACCGGGGAGCTGTTTTTT	CASTSSGATGELFF	14	TRBD2	TRBJ2-2	few	TRBV11-2
TGCAGTGCTAGACAGGGTTACGAGCAGTACTTC	CSARQGYEQYF	11	-	TRBJ2-7	-	TRBV20-1
TGTGCCAGCAGCGTAGCACCTCAGGAGACCCAGTACTTC	CASSVAPQETQYF	13	-	TRBJ2-5	once	TRBV9
TGTGCCAGTAGTTCGGCCCCGATGAGGGCGGCCGGGGAGCTGTTTTTT	CASSSAPMRAAGELFF	16	-	TRBJ2-2	few	TRBV19
TGTGCCAGCAGCTTAGGGGCCTGGGGGGAAGATACGCAGTATTTT	CASSLGAWGEDTQYF	15	-	TRBJ2-3	-	TRBV11-3
TGTGCCAGCAGCCCTCAAGAGACCCAGTACTTC	CASSPQETQYF	11	-	TRBJ2-5	-	TRBV9
TGTGCCAGCAGCTTAGTGGAGGGGTTGGTCGAAAAACTGTTTTTT	CASSLVEGLVEKLFF	15	-	TRBJ1-4	-	TRBV11-2
TGCGCCAGCAGCCGGGACAGCTACAATGAGCAGTTCTTC	CASSRDSYNEQFF	13	TRBD1	TRBJ2-1	few	TRBV10-1
TGTGCCAGCAGTTTACAACCAGGCCCTCAGTACAATTATCCCCAGCATTTT	CASSLQPGPQYNYPQHF	17	-	TRBJ1-5	-	TRBV27
TGTGCCAGCGAGTCTAACGGGGAGCTGTTTTTT	CASESNGELFF	11	-	TRBJ2-2	-	TRBV7-3
TGTGCCAGCAGCTTAGGTTCACTAGCGGGGTACCAAGAGACCCAGTACTTC	CASSLGSLAGYQETQYF	17	TRBD2	TRBJ2-5	-	TRBV11-3
TGTGCCAGCAGTAGGGGACAGGGGGTGTACGAGCAGTACTTC	CASSRGQGVYEQYF	14	TRBD1	TRBJ2-7	-	TRBV6-1
TGTGCCTGGAGGGGACAGGGGGCTTACACTGAAGCTTTCTTT	CAWRGQGAYTEAFF	14	TRBD1	TRBJ1-1	-	TRBV30
TGTGCCAGCAGTTTGAGGGAGAACACTGAAGCTTTCTTT	CASSLRENTEAFF	13	-	TRBJ1-1	-	TRBV27
TGTGCCAGCAGCTTGGGCGTTTGGGGGACAGGGACGTCGGGCTATGGCTACACCTTC	CASSLGVWGTGTSGYGYTF	19	TRBD1	TRBJ1-2	-	TRBV11-2
TGTGCCAGCAGCTCTACAGGGGGATCATGGACCGGGGAGCTGTTTTTT	CASSSTGGSWTGELFF	16	TRBD1	TRBJ2-2	few	TRBV5-4
TGTGCCAGCAGCGAGGAGGAGACCCAGTACTTC	CASSEEETQYF	11	-	TRBJ2-5	-	TRBV7-6
TGTGCCAGCAGTTTTAGGGACAGGGGGACCTATGGCTACACCTTC	CASSFRDRGTYGYTF	15	TRBD1	TRBJ1-2	few	TRBV28
TGTGCCAGCTCCCTAGCGGGGGGGCTCGCCGAGCAGTACTTC	CASSLAGGLAEQYF	14	TRBD2	TRBJ2-7	-	TRBV18
TGTGCCAGCAGTGCGCGGGCGACAGGGGGCTTTTCCTACGAGCAGTACTTC	CASSARATGGFSYEQYF	17	TRBD1	TRBJ2-7	-	TRBV27